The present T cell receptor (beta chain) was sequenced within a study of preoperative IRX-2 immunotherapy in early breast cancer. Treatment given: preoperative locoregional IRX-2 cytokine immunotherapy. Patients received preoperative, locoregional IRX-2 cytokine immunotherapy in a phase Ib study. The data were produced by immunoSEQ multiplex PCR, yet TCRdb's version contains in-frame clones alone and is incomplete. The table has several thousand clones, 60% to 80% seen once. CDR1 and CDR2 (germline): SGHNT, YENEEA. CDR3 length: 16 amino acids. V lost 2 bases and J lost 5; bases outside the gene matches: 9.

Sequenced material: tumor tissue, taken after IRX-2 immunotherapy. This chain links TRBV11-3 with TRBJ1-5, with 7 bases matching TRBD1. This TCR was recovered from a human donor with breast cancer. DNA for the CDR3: TGTGCCAGCAGCTTACGGCAGGGGGGACCGGATCAGCCCCAGCATTTT. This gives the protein CASSLRQGGPDQPQHF.